A single sample is the source of the 31 T cell receptor beta chains below, sequenced in a study of technical replicates of blood from a few donors. Clones were read by immunoSEQ multiplex PCR, and TCRdb kept only the in-frame ones, dropping some. The table shows 60,000 to 90,000 clones, with around 97% occurring only once. The specimen was T cells isolated from PBMCs. These receptors came from a human donor in good health.

The chain recombines TRBV9 with TRBJ2-7; 9 nucleotides match TRBD2. Trimming took 0 bases from V and 2 from J; bases not matched to a gene: 6. The CDR3 contains 16 residues. Germline-derived CDR1 and CDR2 are SGDLS and YYNGEE. The CDR3 region has the DNA TGTGCCAGCAGCGTAGGGGTGGCGGGAGGGACCTACGAGCAGTACTTC. Encoded protein: CASSVGVAGGTYEQYF.

The chain has TRBV5-1 and TRBJ2-3, with 12 bases aligning to TRBD2. Trimming at V came to 2 bases and at J to 3 bases, leaving 10 bases not matched to a gene. The CDR3 consists of 18 residues. CDR1 is SGHRS, CDR2 YFSETQ, per germline. The CDR3 nucleotides are TGCGCCAGCAGCTTTGGGACTAGCGGGCGAACAAAAACAGATACGCAGTATTTT. This codes for CASSFGTSGRTKTDTQYF.

This sequence joins TRBV18 and TRBJ1-3; TRBD1 aligns across 9 bases. This CDR3 spans 15 amino acids. V shed 4 bases and J 1 base; nucleotides not matched to a gene: 2. CDR1 is KGHSH, CDR2 LQKENI, per germline. The CDR3, as DNA: TGTGCCAGCTCACAAGGACAGGGGTCTGGAAACACCATATATTTT. This gives the protein CASSQGQGSGNTIYF.

The chain uses TRBV19 and TRBJ2-2; D is perhaps TRBD1 (5 bases). V lost 5 bases to trimming and J lost 5 bases, with 12 bases between them. The CDR3 runs 14 residues. In germline, CDR1 is LNHDA, CDR2 SQIVND (reference sequence). The CDR3 spells CASSSDSLTGELFF. The CDR3 bases are TGTGCCAGTAGTTCCGACAGTTTAACCGGGGAGCTGTTTTTT.

V usage is TRBV6-5 and J usage is TRBJ2-1; tentative D call: TRBD2 (6 bases). The CDR3 runs to 15 residues. Trimming stripped 6 bases from V and 4 bases from J, with 16 bases between. Germline values: CDR1 MNHEY, CDR2 SVGAGI. The CDR3 bases are TGTGCCAGCAGCCGACTAGTATACGAGTACAATGAGCAGTTCTTC. Protein sequence: CASSRLVYEYNEQFF.

The chain is built from TRBV5-4 and TRBJ2-7, with 9 bases fitting TRBD1. Looked up from germline, CDR1 is SGHNT and CDR2 is YYREEE (reference sequence). V lost 4 bases to trimming and J lost 0 bases; unmatched junction nucleotides: 8. The CDR3 is made up of 16 amino acids. The CDR3 sequence: CASSGGTGSNSYEQYF. The DNA for the CDR3 is TGTGCCAGCAGCGGGGGGACAGGGTCCAACTCCTACGAGCAGTACTTC.

The chain has TRBV29-1 and TRBJ1-2; D is ambiguous. Trimming removed 5 bases at V and 8 bases at J, with 9 bases between. The CDR3 is made up of 10 amino acids. The V gene's germline CDR1 is SQVTM and CDR2 ANQGSEA. The CDR3 loop reads CSVLSGGYTF. The CDR3 region has the DNA TGCAGCGTTCTTTCGGGGGGCTACACCTTC.

The V call is TRBV6-4, the J call TRBJ2-6; D is unclear. V was clipped by 2 bases and J by 0 bases, with 5 bases between them. Germline lookup yields CDR1 MRHNA and CDR2 SNTAGT. The CDR3 totals 15 residues. This CDR3 is CASSDSPSGANVLTF. The CDR3 bases are TGTGCCAGCAGTGACAGCCCCTCTGGGGCCAACGTCCTGACTTTC.

CDR3 sequence (DNA): TGTGCCAGCAAGTATAGGGGGAACACTGAAGCTTTCTTT. This codes for CASKYRGNTEAFF. This chain connects TRBV6-5 to TRBJ1-1, with D possibly being TRBD1 (5 bases). The germline V gene encodes CDR1 MNHEY and CDR2 SVGAGI. V dropped 7 bases and J dropped 1 base, with 10 bases sitting between them. CDR3 length: 13 residues.

The rearrangement links TRBV4-2 to TRBJ2-3; TRBD2 agrees at 10 bases. This CDR3 is 16 amino acids long. The trim removed 0 bases at V and 6 bases at J, leaving 6 bases unmatched. CDR1 is LGHNA, CDR2 YNFKEQ, per germline. CDR3 sequence: CASSQDIAGGLDTQYF. The DNA of the CDR3 is TGTGCCAGCAGCCAAGATATAGCGGGGGGCCTGGATACGCAGTATTTT.

The gene calls are TRBV28 and TRBJ1-5; D is unclear. CDR1 and CDR2 from the germline V gene are MDHEN and SYDVKM. This CDR3 has 14 residues. V was trimmed by 3 bases and J by 7 bases, leaving 13 bases between them. The CDR3 nucleotides are TGTGCCAGCAGTTTGTCTTTTGCGGGCCAGCCCCAGCATTTT. Its translation: CASSLSFAGQPQHF.

The genes are TRBV30 and TRBJ2-3, with TRBD1 as a possible D gene (6 bases). This CDR3 has 16 residues. V lost 1 base and J 2 bases, leaving 16 bases between the germline ends. Germline V gives CDR1 GTSNPN, CDR2 SVGIG (reference sequence). CDR3 nucleotides: TGTGCCTGGAGTGGGAATACAGGGTTCGACACAGATACGCAGTATTTT. This codes for CAWSGNTGFDTDTQYF.

The count of this clone is one. The rearrangement joins TRBV7-9 to TRBJ1-2; TRBD1 matches at 10 bases. V was pared by 1 base and J by 3 bases, with 14 bases of the junction left unmatched. This CDR3 region has 19 residues. The germline V gene has CDR1 SEHNR and CDR2 FQNEAQ (reference sequence). The DNA for the CDR3 is TGTGCCAGCAGCTTAGTAAGGACAGGGGGATTTCCCTACCACTATGGCTACACCTTC. Its translation: CASSLVRTGGFPYHYGYTF.

The chain combines TRBV5-8 with TRBJ1-1; the match to TRBD1 covers 10 bases. CDR3 size: 15 residues. The trim removed 4 bases at V and 4 bases at J, leaving 7 bases unmatched. Germline V gene data show CDR1 as SGHTS and CDR2 as YDEGEE. CDR3 region: CASSLRQGAGTEAFF. CDR3 DNA sequence: TGTGCCAGCAGCCTCCGACAGGGGGCAGGCACTGAAGCTTTCTTT.

The chain links TRBV29-1 to TRBJ1-1; D might be TRBD1 (6 bases). Germline lookup yields CDR1 SQVTM and CDR2 ANQGSEA. The CDR3 extends over 14 amino acids. Deletions cut 7 bases from V and 1 base from J, with 16 bases between. CDR3 loop: CSGHGTSENTEAFF. The CDR3 region has the DNA TGCAGCGGACACGGGACATCCGAGAACACTGAAGCTTTCTTT.

This sequence joins TRBV19 and TRBJ1-1, with D maybe TRBD1 (5 bases). The CDR3 consists of 14 residues. Germline CDR1 LNHDA, CDR2 SQIVND (reference sequence). Deletions cut 6 bases from V and 1 base from J, with 12 bases between. The CDR3 loop reads CASRSGARNTEAFF. The CDR3 nucleotides read TGTGCCAGTAGGTCTGGGGCAAGGAACACTGAAGCTTTCTTT.

This chain links TRBV7-9 with TRBJ1-1, with D possibly being TRBD1 (6 bases). From germline, CDR1 is SEHNR and CDR2 FQNEAQ (reference sequence). With 5 bases removed from V and 8 bases from J, the gap between germline ends came to 9 bases. The CDR3 is 11 residues long. The CDR3 sequence is CASSQGTEAFF. DNA for the CDR3: TGTGCCAGCAGCCAAGGGACAGAAGCTTTCTTT.

The rearrangement links TRBV6-5 to TRBJ1-2; no reliable D call. CDR1 is MNHEY, CDR2 SVGAGI, per germline. The CDR3 is 14 residues long. V was shortened by 2 bases and J by 6 bases, with 13 bases between the two germline ends. In nucleotides, the CDR3 is TGTGCCAGCAGTTACAGGGAGGAAGTTGATGGCTACACCTTC. This translates into CASSYREEVDGYTF.

The rearrangement links TRBV14 to TRBJ2-7, with D maybe TRBD2 (5 bases). Trimming took 1 base from V and 3 from J, leaving 13 bases between them. This CDR3 region has 15 residues. Looked up from germline, CDR1 is SGHDN and CDR2 is FVKESK. For the CDR3, the DNA is TGTGCCAGCAGCCAAGCTAAAAACGGGATCTACGAGCAGTACTTC. Translated: CASSQAKNGIYEQYF. The whole variable domain, filled in from reference TRBV14 and TRBJ2-7, reads EAGVTQFPSHSVIEKGQTVTLRCDPISGHDNLYWYRRVMGKEIKFLLHFVKESKQDESGMPNNRFLAERTGGTYSTLKVQPAELEDSGVYFCASSQAKNGIYEQYFGPGTRLTVT.

This chain uses TRBV5-6 with TRBJ2-2; 9 nucleotides align to TRBD1. Per the germline V gene, CDR1 is SGHDT and CDR2 is YYEEEE. This CDR3 is built from 15 residues. V gave up 0 bases and J gave up 6 bases; unmatched junction bases: 3. The CDR3 loop reads CASSLGQGVAGELFF. CDR3 bases: TGTGCCAGCAGCTTGGGACAGGGGGTGGCCGGGGAGCTGTTTTTT.

This chain joins TRBV29-1 and TRBJ2-3, with 8 positions matching TRBD2. The CDR3 length is 14 residues. Germline CDR1 and CDR2: SQVTM and ANQGSEA. With 4 bases clipped from V and 2 bases from J, the junction kept 5 bases outside the gene matches. CDR3 sequence (DNA): TGCAGCGTTGTAGTTAGCGGGACCACAGATACGCAGTATTTT. Translating gives CSVVVSGTTDTQYF.

The J gene is TRBJ2-7, the V gene TRBV6-6; TRBD1 matches 7 bases. The V gene's germline CDR1 is MNHNY and CDR2 SVGAGI (reference sequence). This CDR3 spans 16 amino acids. Trimming took 1 base from V and 7 from J; bases not matched to a gene: 13. The CDR3 nucleotides are TGTGCCAGCAGTTACTATCTGGCAGGGGGATTGGGAGAGCAGTACTTC. Translating gives CASSYYLAGGLGEQYF.

The chain is built from TRBV9 and TRBJ1-2, with 7 bases lining up with TRBD1. The CDR3 is 15 amino acids. With V trimmed by 4 bases and J by 0 bases, 6 bases remained unmatched. Germline CDR1 reads SGDLS; CDR2 reads YYNGEE. Here the CDR3 DNA reads TGTGCCAGCAGCCCAGGGGGTCTAGCTAACTATGGCTACACCTTC. Residues: CASSPGGLANYGYTF.

The table lists this clone with a count of one. The chain employs TRBV7-8 and TRBJ1-5, with D unclear. This CDR3 contains 16 residues. The V gene's germline CDR1 is SGHVS and CDR2 FQNEAQ. Trimming took off 0 bases at V and 4 bases at J, with 13 bases between the two ends. CDR3 nucleotide sequence: TGTGCCAGCAGCTTAGCGCCCAGTTCCGGGAATCAGCCCCAGCATTTT. It is translated as CASSLAPSSGNQPQHF.

V usage is TRBV9 and J usage is TRBJ1-3; maybe TRBD1 (5 bases). CDR3 length: 15 residues. V lost 0 bases, J lost 4 bases, and 11 bases lay in between. The germline V gene encodes CDR1 SGDLS and CDR2 YYNGEE. CDR3 DNA sequence: TGTGCCAGCAGCGTAGAGGCAGGGTGGGGAAACACCATATATTTT. Translation gives CASSVEAGWGNTIYF.

V usage is TRBV28 and J usage is TRBJ2-7, with D possibly TRBD1 on 5 matching bases. Germline CDR1 MDHEN, CDR2 SYDVKM. CDR3 length: 11 residues. V lost 4 bases, J lost 7 bases, and 8 bases lay in between. The CDR3 DNA is TGTGCCAGCAGTTACGGACAAGAGCAGTACTTC. Translated, it gives CASSYGQEQYF.

The rearrangement joins TRBV5-1 to TRBJ2-7, with 7 bases fitting TRBD2. This CDR3 comprises 14 residues. CDR1 and CDR2 from the germline V gene are SGHRS and YFSETQ. The ends lost 4 bases at V and 7 bases at J; junction bases unmatched: 11. The chain's CDR3 is CASSPLGTTEEQYF. The CDR3 nucleotides read TGCGCCAGCAGCCCGTTAGGGACTACAGAGGAGCAGTACTTC.

This clone was seen just once. The rearrangement links TRBV30 to TRBJ2-5, with a weak D call TRBD1 (6 bases). This CDR3 is 14 amino acids long. Germline loops: CDR1 GTSNPN, CDR2 SVGIG (reference sequence). Trimming left V 1 base short and J 1 base short, with 10 bases between. The CDR3 spells CAWSAGTSQETQYF. CDR3 coding DNA: TGTGCCTGGAGTGCCGGGACATCCCAAGAGACCCAGTACTTC.

CDR3 DNA sequence: TGCGCCAGCAGCCTGGCTGGCTACGAGCAGTACTTC. The encoded protein is CASSLAGYEQYF. The genes are TRBV4-1 and TRBJ2-7; no definite D call. Trimming took 4 bases from V and 3 from J, leaving 7 bases between them. Looked up from germline, CDR1 is MGHRA and CDR2 is YSYEKL. This CDR3 contains 12 residues.

This clone occurred once. The rearrangement joins TRBV5-1 to TRBJ2-7; 8 bases align to TRBD2. Germline assignment: CDR1 SGHRS and CDR2 YFSETQ. The CDR3 is 17 amino acids. The junction had 10 bases not matched to a gene; V was cut back by 0 bases and J by 2 bases. The DNA for the CDR3 is TGCGCCAGCAGCTTGGCTCTAGCGGGTACGTTCGCCTACGAGCAGTACTTC. It yields the protein CASSLALAGTFAYEQYF.

The chain has TRBV29-1 and TRBJ1-1, with D maybe TRBD1 (5 bases). V lost 0 bases to trimming and J lost 8 bases, with 13 bases between them. There are 13 residues in the CDR3. Per germline, CDR1 SQVTM and CDR2 ANQGSEA. CDR3 protein: CSVEDRSRTEAFF. DNA for the CDR3: TGCAGCGTTGAAGATAGGAGTAGGACAGAAGCTTTCTTT. Supplemented by reference TRBV29-1 and TRBJ1-1, the full variable domain reads SAVISQKPSRDICQRGTSLTIQCQVDSQVTMMFWYRQQPGQSLTLIATANQGSEATYESGFVIDKFPISRPNLTFSTLTVSNMSPEDSSIYLCSVEDRSRTEAFFGQGTRLTVV.